The rows below give T cell receptor beta chains drawn from one sample of a study of cytomegalovirus exposure and HLA in healthy donors. Repertoires were generated with immunoSEQ multiplex PCR, while TCRdb's copy carries only in-frame clones and drops some. The sample records roughly 130,000 clones, 70% to 85% being singletons. Sequenced: PBMCs. The receptors come from a boy aged 2 to 10 in good health and CMV-seronegative. The CDR3 runs from the conserved cysteine through the conserved F or W. The order of the fields is J gene, V gene, D gene, clone size, CDR3 protein, CDR3 DNA. A D gene is named only where the DNA matches it firmly. Size tells how often a clone was seen (once, few, many) or the class of an expanded clone, and some rows leave it out.

j_gene: TRBJ2-1; v_gene: TRBV7-8; d_gene: -; abundance: -; CDR3aa: CASSLPRVRNNEQFF; CDR3nt: TGTGCCAGCAGCTTACCGAGGGTAAGGAACAATGAGCAGTTCTTC
j_gene: TRBJ2-3; v_gene: TRBV12-5; d_gene: -; abundance: -; CDR3aa: CASGLSTGRTDTQYF; CDR3nt: TGTGCTAGTGGTTTGTCTACTGGGCGCACAGATACGCAGTATTTT
j_gene: TRBJ1-1; v_gene: TRBV19; d_gene: -; abundance: -; CDR3aa: CASSIIGVPEAFF; CDR3nt: TGTGCCAGTAGTATAATAGGGGTCCCTGAAGCTTTCTTT
j_gene: TRBJ1-1; v_gene: TRBV15; d_gene: -; abundance: -; CDR3aa: CATSRGGGENTEAFF; CDR3nt: TGTGCCACCAGCAGAGGCGGCGGCGAGAACACTGAAGCTTTCTTT
j_gene: TRBJ1-3; v_gene: TRBV6-1; d_gene: TRBD1; abundance: -; CDR3aa: CASGTAPGNTIYF; CDR3nt: TGTGCCAGCGGGACAGCTCCTGGAAACACCATATATTTT
j_gene: TRBJ1-5; v_gene: TRBV30; d_gene: TRBD1; abundance: few; CDR3aa: CAWSVPDRGGQPQHF; CDR3nt: TGTGCCTGGAGTGTGCCGGACAGGGGGGGTCAGCCCCAGCATTTT
j_gene: TRBJ1-2; v_gene: TRBV7-9; d_gene: -; abundance: -; CDR3aa: CASSLQGQMNYGYTF; CDR3nt: TGTGCCAGCAGCTTGCAGGGCCAGATGAACTATGGCTACACCTTC
j_gene: TRBJ2-3; v_gene: TRBV7-2; d_gene: -; abundance: -; CDR3aa: CASSLRWSSRTDTQYF; CDR3nt: TGTGCCAGCAGCTTACGGTGGAGCTCCCGCACAGATACGCAGTATTTT
j_gene: TRBJ1-2; v_gene: TRBV13; d_gene: -; abundance: -; CDR3aa: CASSLGHRVESPYGYTF; CDR3nt: TGTGCCAGCAGCTTAGGCCACCGGGTGGAGTCCCCTTATGGCTACACCTTC
j_gene: TRBJ1-1; v_gene: TRBV19; d_gene: -; abundance: -; CDR3aa: CASSKTTVRGNTEAFF; CDR3nt: TGTGCCAGTAGCAAGACTACCGTGCGAGGGAACACTGAAGCTTTCTTT
j_gene: TRBJ1-1; v_gene: TRBV6-4; d_gene: -; abundance: -; CDR3aa: CASSGSGAGTEAFF; CDR3nt: TGTGCCAGCAGCGGGTCGGGCGCGGGGACTGAAGCTTTCTTT
j_gene: TRBJ1-2; v_gene: TRBV7-6; d_gene: -; abundance: -; CDR3aa: CASSFLGPDYGYTF; CDR3nt: TGTGCCAGCAGCTTTCTGGGGCCGGACTATGGCTACACCTTC
j_gene: TRBJ1-1; v_gene: TRBV19; d_gene: -; abundance: once; CDR3aa: CASTEDRALNTEAFF; CDR3nt: TGTGCCAGTACCGAGGACAGAGCCTTGAACACTGAAGCTTTCTTT
j_gene: TRBJ1-1; v_gene: TRBV5-1; d_gene: -; abundance: -; CDR3aa: CASSATSSGAGTEAFF; CDR3nt: TGCGCCAGCAGCGCCACCTCTTCAGGGGCCGGCACTGAAGCTTTCTTT
j_gene: TRBJ1-2; v_gene: TRBV7-9; d_gene: -; abundance: -; CDR3aa: CSSSSSGHPQDGYTF; CDR3nt: TGTTCCAGCAGCTCTTCAGGACATCCGCAGGATGGCTACACCTTC
j_gene: TRBJ1-1; v_gene: TRBV13; d_gene: TRBD1; abundance: -; CDR3aa: CASSLLDRVSTEAFF; CDR3nt: TGTGCCAGCAGCTTACTAGACAGGGTGAGCACTGAAGCTTTCTTT
j_gene: TRBJ1-5; v_gene: TRBV27; d_gene: -; abundance: few; CDR3aa: CASSFTGNQPQHF; CDR3nt: TGTGCCAGCAGTTTCACTGGCAATCAGCCCCAGCATTTT
j_gene: TRBJ2-2; v_gene: TRBV5-6; d_gene: TRBD1; abundance: -; CDR3aa: CASSFGQGAVTGELFF; CDR3nt: TGTGCCAGCAGCTTCGGACAGGGGGCGGTGACCGGGGAGCTGTTTTTT
j_gene: TRBJ2-7; v_gene: TRBV6-1; d_gene: TRBD1; abundance: -; CDR3aa: CASLPRDRGVNEQYF; CDR3nt: TGTGCCAGCTTACCCCGGGACAGGGGGGTGAACGAGCAGTACTTC
j_gene: TRBJ2-1; v_gene: TRBV6-5; d_gene: TRBD2; abundance: -; CDR3aa: CASSFAPGTSYNEQFF; CDR3nt: TGTGCCAGCAGTTTTGCCCCCGGGACTAGTTACAATGAGCAGTTCTTC
j_gene: TRBJ2-1; v_gene: TRBV12-5; d_gene: TRBD1; abundance: -; CDR3aa: CASGLPSPGTGRNEQFF; CDR3nt: TGTGCTAGTGGTTTGCCTTCGCCCGGGACAGGGAGGAATGAGCAGTTCTTC
j_gene: TRBJ1-5; v_gene: TRBV2; d_gene: -; abundance: -; CDR3aa: CASREARGGPPQPQHF; CDR3nt: TGTGCCAGCAGGGAGGCCCGGGGGGGCCCCCCCCAGCCCCAGCATTTT
j_gene: TRBJ1-3; v_gene: TRBV13; d_gene: TRBD1; abundance: -; CDR3aa: CASSFATGEAGNTIYF; CDR3nt: TGTGCCAGCAGCTTCGCGACAGGGGAGGCTGGAAACACCATATATTTT
j_gene: TRBJ1-1; v_gene: TRBV19; d_gene: -; abundance: -; CDR3aa: CASSNTLNTEAFF; CDR3nt: TGTGCCAGTAGTAACACCCTGAACACTGAAGCTTTCTTT
j_gene: TRBJ1-2; v_gene: TRBV7-8; d_gene: -; abundance: -; CDR3aa: CASSPFEQGVYGYTF; CDR3nt: TGTGCCAGCAGCCCGTTCGAACAGGGCGTCTATGGCTACACCTTC
j_gene: TRBJ2-5; v_gene: TRBV15; d_gene: -; abundance: -; CDR3aa: CATSSLRGLRETQYF; CDR3nt: TGTGCCACCAGCAGCCTCAGGGGATTACGAGAGACCCAGTACTTC
j_gene: TRBJ1-3; v_gene: TRBV23-1; d_gene: TRBD1; abundance: few; CDR3aa: CASSQSTGGSGNTIYF; CDR3nt: TGCGCCAGCAGTCAATCGACAGGGGGCTCTGGAAACACCATATATTTT
j_gene: TRBJ2-2; v_gene: TRBV7-2; d_gene: -; abundance: once; CDR3aa: CASSFGIPGLLGELFF; CDR3nt: TGTGCCAGCAGCTTCGGGATTCCGGGACTCCTTGGGGAGCTGTTTTTT
j_gene: TRBJ1-2; v_gene: TRBV14; d_gene: -; abundance: -; CDR3aa: CASSQGIWLSGYTF; CDR3nt: TGTGCCAGCAGCCAAGGTATTTGGTTGAGTGGCTACACCTTC
j_gene: TRBJ1-3; v_gene: TRBV13; d_gene: -; abundance: -; CDR3aa: CASSFIGAGNTIYF; CDR3nt: TGTGCCAGCAGCTTCATAGGGGCTGGAAACACCATATATTTT
j_gene: TRBJ1-5; v_gene: TRBV2; d_gene: TRBD1; abundance: once; CDR3aa: CASSGQGEHNQPQHF; CDR3nt: TGTGCCAGCAGCGGACAGGGGGAGCACAATCAGCCCCAGCATTTT
j_gene: TRBJ1-1; v_gene: TRBV29-1; d_gene: -; abundance: -; CDR3aa: CSAQGLNTEAFF; CDR3nt: TGCAGCGCCCAGGGGCTGAACACTGAAGCTTTCTTT
j_gene: TRBJ2-3; v_gene: TRBV9; d_gene: TRBD1; abundance: -; CDR3aa: CASSVESSGQGIDTQYF; CDR3nt: TGTGCCAGCAGCGTAGAGTCGTCGGGACAGGGTATAGATACGCAGTATTTT
j_gene: TRBJ1-2; v_gene: TRBV5-4; d_gene: -; abundance: -; CDR3aa: CASSLYRSGYTF; CDR3nt: TGTGCCAGCAGCTTGTACAGATCTGGCTACACCTTC
j_gene: TRBJ1-5; v_gene: TRBV4-2; d_gene: -; abundance: -; CDR3aa: CASSQDYLSNQPQHF; CDR3nt: TGTGCCAGCAGCCAAGATTATCTAAGCAATCAGCCCCAGCATTTT
j_gene: TRBJ2-3; v_gene: TRBV6-4; d_gene: TRBD2; abundance: few; CDR3aa: CASSETGGSADTQYF; CDR3nt: TGTGCCAGCAGTGAAACGGGGGGGAGCGCAGATACGCAGTATTTT
j_gene: TRBJ2-3; v_gene: TRBV7-3; d_gene: TRBD2; abundance: few; CDR3aa: CASSSPTPGLAGGTQYF; CDR3nt: TGTGCCAGCAGCTCACCCACACCGGGACTAGCGGGAGGTACGCAGTATTTT
j_gene: TRBJ2-7; v_gene: TRBV19; d_gene: -; abundance: -; CDR3aa: CASSWGPGHDTTRQYF; CDR3nt: TGTGCCAGTAGTTGGGGTCCGGGACACGACACCACCAGGCAGTACTTC
j_gene: TRBJ1-5; v_gene: TRBV19; d_gene: -; abundance: -; CDR3aa: CASSIPRVWSDSSNQPQHF; CDR3nt: TGTGCCAGTAGTATACCAAGGGTTTGGTCGGACAGCTCAAATCAGCCCCAGCATTTT
j_gene: TRBJ2-7; v_gene: TRBV21-1; d_gene: -; abundance: few; CDR3aa: CASSPPHTATYEQYF; CDR3nt: TGTGCCAGCAGCCCCCCTCATACTGCAACCTACGAGCAGTACTTC
j_gene: TRBJ1-2; v_gene: TRBV5-1; d_gene: TRBD1; abundance: -; CDR3aa: CASSLQGDLDGYTF; CDR3nt: TGCGCCAGCAGCCTACAGGGGGACTTGGATGGCTACACCTTC